This TCR beta chain is from a study of T cells in Graves' hyperthyroidism and ophthalmopathy. Findings and caveats of the study: Most thyroid clonotypes with frequency above 0.001 were detected in blood.

Amplification targeted TCR beta CDR3 regions from RNA transcripts. The TCR CDR3 first-round RT-PCR relied on the HTBI primer set. TCRdb itself ran the multiplex PCR reads through MiXCR, one entry per CDR3 protein. The table has about 640,000 distinct CDR3 sequences, under 25% seen once. Germline V gene data show CDR1 as DFQATT and CDR2 as SNEGSKA (reference sequence). The ends were cut back, 3 bases at V and 0 bases at J, with 18 bases in the middle. This CDR3 has 17 residues. In this sample, this clonotype turned up a few times. The antigen remains undetermined. What was sequenced was blood. The TCR sequence derives from a man aged 30 to 45 with Graves' ophthalmopathy. This chain uses TRBV20-1 with TRBJ1-5, with D possibly being TRBD1 (5 bases). CDR3 sequence (DNA): TGCAGTGCTAGCCGGAAACGGGGGGATTATAGCAATCAGCCCCAGCATTTT. Amino acids: CSASRKRGDYSNQPQHF.